This T cell receptor (beta chain) was recorded in a study of T-cell reconstitution after alpha-beta-depleted transplantation in children. Study-level points and caveats: Alpha-beta T cells present about two months after transplant were reported to originate from several hundred expanded graft clones.

V trimming: 3 bases; J trimming: 2 bases; junction bases outside the gene matches: 7. Per the germline V gene, CDR1 is SGHTA and CDR2 is FQGNSA. The CDR3 is 15 amino acids. The TCRbeta library was prepared with unique molecular identifiers. One entry per CDR3 protein, called by TCRdb with MiXCR from the PCR reads. This sample has hundreds of thousands of distinct CDR3 sequences, with roughly 13% found just once. This clonotype was counted many times. Antigen specificity is unknown. The sample was PBMCs, taken before TCRalphabeta/CD19-depleted stem cell transplant. The chain employs TRBV7-2 and TRBJ2-7; 7 nucleotides agree with TRBD2. This clonotype was sampled from a girl aged 2 to 9 with congenital amegakaryocytic thrombocytopenia, due to receive a stem cell transplant. CDR3 coding DNA: TGTGCCAGCAGCTTCGTCGCGGGAGAAACCTACGAGCAGTACTTC. It codes for CASSFVAGETYEQYF.